The 18 T cell receptor beta chains below come from one sample, sequenced in a study of blood T cells in healthy people across ages. The authors ran a second PCR of about 6 to 11 cycles using a sample-barcoded 5' primer and a J-beta primer mix. MiXCR, applied by TCRdb to the 5' RACE reads, yields one record per CDR3 protein. The sample carries some 880,000 distinct CDR3 sequences, approximately 35% recorded once. The specimen was blood. Every receptor here comes from a man aged 18 to 29 in good health.

This clonotype has only a few counts. The chain recombines TRBV12-3 or TRBV12-4 with TRBJ2-3; D remains unclear. There are 13 residues in the CDR3. The germline V and J ends were trimmed by 5 bases and 5 bases, with 11 bases remaining between them. CDR3 sequence: CASSLYTRDTQYF. CDR3 in DNA: TGTGCCAGCAGTCTTTACACCCGAGATACGCAGTATTTT.

The sample holds a few counts of this clonotype. The V and J genes are TRBV7-6 and TRBJ2-3; D is unclear. The length of the CDR3 is 14 residues. The V gene lost 1 base and the J gene lost 2 bases, with 7 bases spanning the gap. CDR1 SGHVS and CDR2 FNYEAQ come from the germline V gene. The DNA of the CDR3 is TGTGCCAGCAGCTTAGTTTCCTACACAGATACGCAGTATTTT. Amino acid sequence: CASSLVSYTDTQYF.

About this clonotype itself: A clone one base away is much larger, so this may be a read error. The CDR3 ends on some other residue instead of the conserved phenylalanine or tryptophan, so this is likely a read error. The genes are TRBV20-1 and TRBJ1-2, with D uncertain. The CDR3 is 12 amino acids. In germline, CDR1 is DFQATT, CDR2 SNEGSKA (reference sequence). Trimming took off 3 bases at V and 4 bases at J, with 9 bases between the two ends. The CDR3 spells CSASDTVYGYTV. The CDR3, as DNA: TGCAGTGCTAGTGACACCGTCTATGGCTACACCGTC.

V is TRBV7-9 and J is TRBJ2-7; TRBD2 aligns across 10 bases. The end of the DNA is better explained by TRBJ2-5, so the J call may be wrong. This CDR3 region has 17 residues. In germline, CDR1 is SEHNR, CDR2 FQNEAQ (reference sequence). CDR3 residues: CASSFSIRTSGEETQYF. The DNA of the CDR3 is TGTGCCAGCAGCTTCTCAATAAGGACTAGCGGAGAAGAGACCCAGTACTTC.

The V and J genes are TRBV20-1 and TRBJ2-4, with a weak D call TRBD1 (6 bases). The J call may be mistaken, given a closer DNA end match to TRBJ2-7. The V gene's germline CDR1 is DFQATT and CDR2 SNEGSKA (reference sequence). The CDR3 spans 16 residues. The CDR3 region is CSARDKTTGRRDEQYF. DNA for the CDR3: TGCAGTGCTAGAGATAAGACGACAGGTCGTCGGGACGAGCAGTACTTC.

This clonotype has more than one count but fewer than ten. The rearrangement links TRBV7-2 to TRBJ2-2, with 10 bases matching TRBD2. V shed 3 bases, J shed 4 bases, and the junction held 2 bases outside the gene matches. This CDR3 has 15 amino acids. CDR1 and CDR2 from the germline V gene are SGHTA and FQGNSA. CDR3 bases: TGTGCCAGCAGCTTTAGCGGGGGGCTCACCGGGGAGCTGTTTTTT. It encodes CASSFSGGLTGELFF.

This clonotype showed up just a few times. This chain links TRBV27 with TRBJ2-5; D is perhaps TRBD1 (5 bases). Per the germline V gene, CDR1 is MNHEY and CDR2 is SMNVEV (reference sequence). CDR3 size: 14 residues. Trimming pared 8 bases from V and 0 bases from J, leaving 13 bases between. CDR3 bases: TGTGCCAGCCCTATCGCGGACAACCAAGAGACCCAGTACTTC. Translation gives CASPIADNQETQYF.

V usage is TRBV29-1 and J usage is TRBJ1-1; D is possibly TRBD1 (5 bases). The germline gives CDR1 SQVTM, CDR2 ANQGSEA. V was pared by 4 bases and J by 4 bases, with 13 bases between. This CDR3 spans 13 amino acids. The CDR3 is CSVVGAWGTEAFF. The CDR3 DNA is TGCAGCGTTGTAGGGGCATGGGGCACTGAAGCTTTCTTT.

This clonotype came up many times. The CDR3 sequence: CASSPDGQATQYF. DNA of the CDR3: TGTGCCAGCAGCCCGGACGGACAGGCGACGCAGTATTTT. This chain links TRBV12-3 or TRBV12-4 with TRBJ2-3, with 7 nucleotides matching TRBD1. With 6 bases clipped from V and 9 bases from J, the junction kept 9 bases outside the gene matches. This CDR3 spans 13 amino acids.

A note on this clonotype: The junction departs from germline at one end; a sequencing error may be responsible. The chain uses TRBV12-3 or TRBV12-4 and TRBJ1-2; weak D call: TRBD1 (5 bases). There are 13 residues in the CDR3. As DNA, the CDR3 is TGTGCCAGCAGTTTAGCCCGGACATCTGGCTGCACCTTC. Translation gives CASSLARTSGCTF.

V gene TRBV7-2 combines with J gene TRBJ1-2; D is unresolved. Trimming shortened V by 5 bases and J by 4 bases, and 14 bases separated the two germline ends. The CDR3 totals 14 residues. Germline lookup yields CDR1 SGHTA and CDR2 FQGNSA. The CDR3 reads CASSPTGGTYGYTF. Written as DNA, the CDR3 is TGTGCCAGCAGCCCCACGGGCGGAACCTATGGCTACACCTTC.

The rearrangement links TRBV12-3 or TRBV12-4 to TRBJ2-5; unclear D gene. This CDR3 comprises 13 residues. Trimming shortened V by 2 bases and J by 7 bases, and 11 bases separated the two germline ends. CDR3 in amino acids: CASSLRRTGTQYF. CDR3 bases: TGTGCCAGCAGTTTAAGGCGCACGGGGACCCAGTACTTC.

The CDR3 bases are TGTGCCAGCAGCCAAGGGACAGGGAAGAATGAAAAACTGTTTTTT. It specifies CASSQGTGKNEKLFF. The J gene is TRBJ1-4, the V gene TRBV3-1, with 8 bases that match TRBD1. Germline values: CDR1 LGHDT, CDR2 YNNKEL (reference sequence). CDR3 length: 15 residues. V was clipped by 1 base and J by 5 bases; unmatched bases: 3.

This clonotype has a handful of counts. The chain is built from TRBV7-2 and TRBJ2-3; 10 bases map to TRBD2. The ends lost 2 bases at V and 5 bases at J; junction bases unmatched: 4. Germline V CDR1 and CDR2: SGHTA, FQGNSA. The CDR3 length is 15 residues. The CDR3 is CASSLLLAGGDTQYF. The CDR3 bases are TGTGCCAGCAGCTTATTGTTAGCGGGGGGAGATACGCAGTATTTT. The complete variable domain, with remaining parts taken from reference TRBV7-2 and TRBJ2-3, reads GAGVSQSPSNKVTEKGKDVELRCDPISGHTALYWYRQSLGQGLEFLIYFQGNSAPDKSGLPSDRFSAERTGGSVSTLTIQRTQQEDSAVYLCASSLLLAGGDTQYFGPGTRLTVL.

The chain combines TRBV20-1 with TRBJ2-5; TRBD1 is a possible D gene (6 bases). Germline V gene sequence: CDR1 DFQATT, CDR2 SNEGSKA (reference sequence). The CDR3 spans 13 residues. The V end lost 6 bases, the J end lost 11 bases, and 22 bases lay between the germline ends. The CDR3, as DNA: TGCAGTGCCCCCACGGACAGACCGGGTGAGCAGTACTTC. The encoded protein is CSAPTDRPGEQYF.

The CDR3 loop is CASSLNDRTGYTF. The CDR3, as DNA: TGCGCCAGCAGCTTGAACGACAGAACCGGCTACACCTTC. This chain joins TRBV5-1 and TRBJ1-2; a weak D match, TRBD1 (5 bases). Germline V lookup: CDR1 SGHRS, CDR2 YFSETQ. Deletions cut 1 base from V and 8 bases from J, with 12 bases between. This CDR3 has 13 residues.

This clonotype appeared a few times. With a much larger clone just one base away, this may be a read error. The chain links TRBV7-2 to TRBJ2-5; 7 nucleotides line up with TRBD1. CDR3 length equals 14 residues. CDR1 SGHTA and CDR2 FQGNSA come from the germline V gene. After removal of 5 bases from V and 4 bases from J, the junction contained 7 bases not matched to a gene. The CDR3 region has the DNA TGTGCCAGCAGCGTAGAGACAGGGTTAGAGACCCAGTACTTC. It translates to CASSVETGLETQYF.

To note about this clonotype: This may come from a read error, since a much larger clone is one base off. This sequence joins TRBV4-1 and TRBJ2-3, with a possible D match to TRBD1 (6 bases). Looked up from germline, CDR1 is MGHRA and CDR2 is YSYEKL. CDR3 size: 15 residues. This CDR3 is CASTPRDISTETQYF. The CDR3 nucleotides read TGCGCCAGTACACCCCGGGACATAAGCACAGAGACGCAGTATTTT.